This T cell receptor (beta chain) was found in a study of human T cells and chemical hapten exposure (dated by TCRdb to the early 2020s). Background on the whole study: For sensitization, 2% DPC in acetone was applied to a roughly 2 cm by roughly 2 cm area of upper inner arm skin. Weekly therapeutic DPC doses were additionally applied to the scalp of patients throughout the roughly 25-week study period. Patch tests used Finn chambers with 0.01% DPC on the upper back, scored after 6 days by International Contact Dermatitis Research Group standards. Alopecia areata with under or over 50% scalp involvement, alopecia totalis and alopecia universalis were represented in the patient cohort, which was mostly female. Libraries were combined into a pool for sequencing, and differences in TCR yield between samples came mainly from small differences in library volumes within the pool. The study tracked peripheral blood TCR repertoire changes in vivo during primary and secondary sensitization to the hapten diphenylcyclopropenone (DPC) in alopecia patients. Blood was sampled from patients pre-sensitization (week 0) and at 2, 6 and about 24 weeks after DPC sensitization. Blood for TCR sequencing was provided by twenty-nine alopecia patients at one to four time points (pre-sensitization, 2, 6 and 24 weeks). Study-wide conclusions, independent of this receptor: Significantly more large CDR3 similarity clusters were formed by expanded TCRs than by pre-sensitization or healthy control sets, consistent with antigen-driven responses. A positive correlation was found between the number of PT1 expanded TCRs and patch test score, with significance reached at thresholds 8, 16 and 32 but not 4. After repeated subsampling, changes were observed in the strength of the expansion versus patch-test correlation and in the threshold at which the correlation became significant. DPC sensitization did not change the number of TCRs with a frequency above 1 in 1000, and there was no evidence of changes in global repertoire structure. All patients had alopecia, a presumed autoimmune disease, so their immune response might differ from that of healthy individuals.

The time point label on this specimen signifies: pre-sensitization, week 0. The intended sense of this specimen's treatment or condition label: therapeutic diphenylcyclopropenone sensitization with weekly scalp DPC. At each patch-test visit, blood was drawn before the patch test was applied. Eligible patients were aged 18 to 70, diagnosed with alopecia, deemed suitable for DPC therapy, and excluded if pregnant. Total RNA was extracted from unfractionated whole blood that had been collected in Tempus Blood RNA tubes. The library was obtained by RACE. Sequenced on a NextSeq 500. During library preparation, unique molecular identifiers were attached to individual cDNA molecules so that TCRs could be counted in a quantitative, reproducible way. For every blood RNA sample, sequencing covered both the TCR alpha and TCR beta chains. Per the authors' processing: Samples had a median of roughly 98,000 TCRs, with a range from roughly 20,000 to 700,000. V, J and CDR3 annotation of the TCR reads was performed with the Decombinator software suite. Every sample was subsampled to the same number of TCRs (28,000) for the PS versus PT1 abundance plots. TCRs were defined as expanded if absent before sensitization and observed at least eight times at the 2-week time point. TCRdb reprocessed the public reads (quality trimming at Q25 with fastp, clone calling with MiXCR) and kept in-frame beta chains. Rows are combined by CDR3 protein, so each entry shows the most common genes and DNA. The V and J calls reflect TCRdb's pipeline rather than the authors' work. This sample comprises 90,000 or so distinct CDR3 sequences, 8.5% to 9% of them detected only once. The ten biggest clones cover around 2.6% of the sample.

The germline V gene encodes CDR1 SSHAT and CDR2 FNYEAQ (reference sequence). CDR3 length: 15 amino acids, cysteine to phenylalanine. Only CDR3 DNA is held: 45 bases, read in frame from base 1. At least ten counts were recorded for this clonotype. Its antigen is still unknown. A junction boundary mismatches the germline segment, possibly from a read error. This clonotype originated in a man in his forties or fifties with alopecia areata. Some clones in this sample may be carry-over from other donors' samples. The chain joins TRBV7-7 to TRBJ2-1; TRBD1 agrees with 7 junctional bases. The sequences come from whole blood, collected in connection with sensitization to the hapten diphenylcyclopropenone (DPC). The bases read TGTGCTAGCAGCCCTGAGGGGGCGAATATCTTCTACCAGTTCTTC. The translation is CASSPEGANIFYQFF.